The 10 T cell receptor beta chains reported below all come from one sample, sequenced in a study of identical twins. Via MiXCR, TCRdb re-called the 5' RACE reads, giving one row per CDR3 protein. The sample lists hundreds of thousands of distinct CDR3 sequences; about a fifth were seen once. This same sample was also taken into another study, of yellow fever vaccine responses in identical twins.

The sample was CD4+ T cells sorted from blood. The receptors originated from a woman aged 18-29 years in good health.

This chain links TRBV7-9 with TRBJ2-5, with 9 bases lining up with TRBD1. V trimming: 5 bases; J trimming: 4 bases; junction bases outside the gene matches: 14. CDR1 is SEHNR, CDR2 FQNEAQ, per germline (reference sequence). The CDR3 has 17 amino acids. CDR3 protein: CASSQGQGTVQGETQYF. The CDR3 region has the DNA TGTGCCAGCAGCCAGGGACAGGGAACAGTCCAGGGAGAGACCCAGTACTTC.

The chain joins TRBV10-3 to TRBJ2-5; D perhaps matches TRBD2 (5 bases). Germline V CDR1 and CDR2: ENHRY, SYGVKD. The CDR3 sequence is 14 residues long. V was trimmed by 1 base and J by 7 bases, leaving 13 bases between them. The CDR3: CAISELVHEGTQYF. CDR3 bases: TGTGCCATCAGTGAGTTGGTCCACGAGGGGACCCAGTACTTC.

The V call is TRBV10-3, the J call TRBJ2-5, with D possibly being TRBD2 (5 bases). Per germline, CDR1 ENHRY and CDR2 SYGVKD. V was cut by 0 bases and J by 0 bases, with 5 bases left in between. The CDR3 length is 14 residues. CDR3 amino acids: CAISESGDQETQYF. The CDR3 coding sequence is TGTGCCATCAGTGAGTCGGGAGACCAAGAGACCCAGTACTTC.

The chain is built from TRBV29-1 and TRBJ2-1; no firm D call. Germline CDR1 SQVTM, CDR2 ANQGSEA. The length of the CDR3 is 12 residues. The V end was cut by 4 bases, the J end by 8 bases, with 12 bases between. The chain's CDR3 is CSVAPAFHEQFF. The CDR3 DNA reads as TGCAGCGTTGCCCCGGCATTCCATGAGCAGTTCTTC.

The CDR3 spells CASSPPGQNNQPQHF. The DNA of the CDR3 is TGTGCCAGCTCACCACCTGGTCAGAACAATCAGCCCCAGCATTTT. The rearrangement links TRBV18 to TRBJ1-5; D unresolved. The length of the CDR3 is 15 residues. Germline V gene lookup returns CDR1 KGHSH and CDR2 LQKENI. V was cut by 0 bases and J by 3 bases, with 9 bases left in between.

The CDR3 reads CSGAGSSYNEQFF. CDR3 nucleotide sequence: TGCAGTGGAGCGGGCAGCTCCTACAATGAGCAGTTCTTC. V and J are TRBV20-1 and TRBJ2-1; TRBD2 might be the D (6 bases). V was trimmed by 7 bases and J by 0 bases, leaving 10 bases between them. The CDR3 loop spans 13 amino acids. The germline CDR1 and CDR2 sequences are DFQATT and SNEGSKA (reference sequence).

The gene calls are TRBV5-4 and TRBJ2-1; no clear D. Germline CDR1 and CDR2: SGHNT and YYREEE (reference sequence). The CDR3 has 13 amino acids. V was trimmed by 4 bases and J by 2 bases, leaving 7 bases between them. CDR3 sequence reads: CASSTPPYNEQFF. CDR3 nucleotides: TGTGCCAGCAGCACTCCCCCCTACAATGAGCAGTTCTTC.

The chain is built from TRBV4-1 and TRBJ2-7; D is unresolved. Germline V gives CDR1 MGHRA, CDR2 YSYEKL. The CDR3 has 14 residues. V shed 9 bases and J shed 1 base, with 16 bases lying between them. This CDR3 is CARTDRPGSYEQYV. CDR3 DNA sequence: TGCGCCAGGACCGATCGGCCAGGATCCTACGAGCAGTACGTC.

This clonotype was seen at least ten times. The J gene is TRBJ2-3, the V gene TRBV10-3, with 10 positions matching TRBD2. Trimming removed 2 bases from V and 1 base from J; junction bases left unmatched: 9. The CDR3 extends over 18 amino acids. Germline assignment: CDR1 ENHRY and CDR2 SYGVKD. In DNA form, the CDR3 reads TGTGCCATCAGTGAGCGGAGCGGGAGGGCCCGTGGCACAGATACGCAGTATTTT. Translation gives CAISERSGRARGTDTQYF.

This clonotype was counted between two and nine times. The V gene is TRBV10-3, the J gene TRBJ2-1, with 11 bases aligning to TRBD2. CDR1 and CDR2 (germline): ENHRY, SYGVKD. This CDR3 is built from 15 residues. V lost 3 bases to trimming and J lost 8 bases; unmatched junction nucleotides: 6. CDR3 bases: TGTGCCATCAGTGAAACTAGCGGGAGTCGCTATGAGCAGTTCTTC. Its protein is CAISETSGSRYEQFF.